This T cell receptor (beta chain) appears in the sequencing data of a study of spatial heterogeneity in lung cancer. Germline assignment: CDR1 SEHNR and CDR2 FQNEAQ (reference sequence). The CDR3 loop spans 16 amino acids. J was trimmed by 7 bases and V by 5 bases; bases with no gene match: 10. Every molecule of TCR cDNA had its own unique molecular identifier. MiXCR, applied by TCRdb to the 5' RACE reads, yields one record per CDR3 protein. The sample yields some 96,000 distinct CDR3 sequences, roughly 4.5% seen once. Study-wide findings and caveats: Mutation tallies in tumors tracked expanded intratumoral alpha and beta TCR counts. Alpha and beta chain coverage of tumor T cells was estimated at about 7.6% and 13%, respectively.

Time point specified: sample taken at primary tumor resection. No cells were sorted before sequencing. The whole RNA sequenced was extracted from tumor, nontumor lung or frozen PBMC. This clonotype was detected many times. No antigen is known for it. This TCR was sampled from a male donor with early-stage non-small cell lung cancer. The genes are TRBV7-9 and TRBJ2-7; TRBD2 agrees at 14 bases. The sequencing here drew on lung tumor tissue, taken at surgery. CDR3 sequence reads: CASSPSGLAGVKEQYF. CDR3 DNA: TGTGCCAGCAGCCCATCGGGACTAGCGGGAGTGAAAGAGCAGTACTTC.